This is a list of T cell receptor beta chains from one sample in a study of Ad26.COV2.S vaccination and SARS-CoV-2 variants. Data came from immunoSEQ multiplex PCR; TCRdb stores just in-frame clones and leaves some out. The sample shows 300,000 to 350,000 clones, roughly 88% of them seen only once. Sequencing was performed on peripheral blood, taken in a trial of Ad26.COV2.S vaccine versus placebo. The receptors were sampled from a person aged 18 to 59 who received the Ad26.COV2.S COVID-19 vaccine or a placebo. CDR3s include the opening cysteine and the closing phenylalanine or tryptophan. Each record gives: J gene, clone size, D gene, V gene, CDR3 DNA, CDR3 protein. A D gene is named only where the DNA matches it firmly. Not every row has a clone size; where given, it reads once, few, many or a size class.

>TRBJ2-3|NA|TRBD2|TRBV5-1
TGCGCCAGCTACTTCAGCGGGAGTAAGTCAGATACGCAGTATTTT
CASYFSGSKSDTQYF
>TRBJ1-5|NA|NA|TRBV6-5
TGTGCCAGCAGCCCGCAGTGGTCCGGCAATCAGCCCCAGCATTTT
CASSPQWSGNQPQHF
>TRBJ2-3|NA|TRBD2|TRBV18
TGTGCCAGCTCACCAACTAGCGGGAAGGTAGATACGCAGTATTTT
CASSPTSGKVDTQYF
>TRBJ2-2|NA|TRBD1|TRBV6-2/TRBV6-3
TGTGCCAGCAGTTACAGACAGGGTAACACCGGGGAGCTGTTTTTT
CASSYRQGNTGELFF
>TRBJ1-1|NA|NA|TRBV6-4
TGTGCCAGCAGTGCCGGACATAGCACTGAAGCTTTCTTT
CASSAGHSTEAFF
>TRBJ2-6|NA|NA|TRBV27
TGTGCCAGCTGCCCCAGTAGTACTGGGGCCAACGTCCTGACTTTC
CASCPSSTGANVLTF
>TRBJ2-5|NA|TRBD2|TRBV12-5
TGTGCTAGTGGTTTGCCTAGCGGGAGAGGGACAATAGAGACCCAGTACTTC
CASGLPSGRGTIETQYF
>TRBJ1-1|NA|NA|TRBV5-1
TGCGCCAGCAGCTTGATAGGGGACACTGAAGCTTTCTTT
CASSLIGDTEAFF
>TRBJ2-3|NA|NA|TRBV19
TGTGCCAGTAGTATGGTCGGAGCGGGCTTAGCGGCGGCGGTCGCAGATACGCAGTATTTT
CASSMVGAGLAAAVADTQYF
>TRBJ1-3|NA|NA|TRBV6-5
TGTGCCAGCAGCTCGGGACCGGGAAACACCATATATTTT
CASSSGPGNTIYF
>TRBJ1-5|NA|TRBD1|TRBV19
TGTGCCAGTAGTACCCGATCCGGGACAGGGAAGAGCAATCAGCCCCAGCATTTT
CASSTRSGTGKSNQPQHF
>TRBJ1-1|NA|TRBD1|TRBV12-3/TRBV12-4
TGTGCCAGCAGCGAGACAGGGTACGTCGAAGCTTTCTTT
CASSETGYVEAFF
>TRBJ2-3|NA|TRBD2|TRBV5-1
TGCGCCAGCAGCCCTTGGACTAGCGGGGGGTTGGACGGTACGCAGTATTTT
CASSPWTSGGLDGTQYF
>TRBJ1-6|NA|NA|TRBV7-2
TGTGCCAGCAGCTTAGTTTACAATTCACCCCTCCACTTT
CASSLVYNSPLHF
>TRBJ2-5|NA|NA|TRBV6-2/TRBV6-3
TGTGCCAGCAGTTACCGGGCCCTTGTTATGCCAGAGACCCAGTACTTC
CASSYRALVMPETQYF
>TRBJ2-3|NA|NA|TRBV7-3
TGTGCCAGCAGCACCCTCCAGGCCGATACGCAGTATTTT
CASSTLQADTQYF
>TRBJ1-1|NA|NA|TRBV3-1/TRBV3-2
TGTGCCAGCAGCCCCACAAACGGAGTGGACACTGAAGCTTTCTTT
CASSPTNGVDTEAFF
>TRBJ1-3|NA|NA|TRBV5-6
TGTGCCAGCAGCGGGACTGGAAACACCATATATTTT
CASSGTGNTIYF
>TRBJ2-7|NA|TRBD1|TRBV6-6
TGTGCCAGCCAGGGACAGGGGGTTCACTACGAGCAGTACTTC
CASQGQGVHYEQYF
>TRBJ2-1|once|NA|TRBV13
TGTGCCAGCAGCGAGGGGGGCCTAAATGAGCAGTTCTTC
CASSEGGLNEQFF
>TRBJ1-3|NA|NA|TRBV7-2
TGTGCCAGCAGCTTAGCCTCCCTAGGAAACACCATATATTTT
CASSLASLGNTIYF
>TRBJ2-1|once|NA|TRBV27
TGTGCCAGCAGTTTGGCAGGGTTTGGATACAATGAGCAGTTCTTC
CASSLAGFGYNEQFF
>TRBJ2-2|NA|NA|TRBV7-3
TGTGCCAGCAGCTTAATATCCGGATCGAACACCGGGGAGCTGTTTTTT
CASSLISGSNTGELFF
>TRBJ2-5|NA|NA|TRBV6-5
TGTGCCAGCACACCCATCGGGACAAGAAAAGAGACCCAGTACTTC
CASTPIGTRKETQYF
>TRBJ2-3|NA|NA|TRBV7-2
TGTGCCAGCAGCTTAGGGGGGGCCGCGGATACGCAGTATTTT
CASSLGGAADTQYF